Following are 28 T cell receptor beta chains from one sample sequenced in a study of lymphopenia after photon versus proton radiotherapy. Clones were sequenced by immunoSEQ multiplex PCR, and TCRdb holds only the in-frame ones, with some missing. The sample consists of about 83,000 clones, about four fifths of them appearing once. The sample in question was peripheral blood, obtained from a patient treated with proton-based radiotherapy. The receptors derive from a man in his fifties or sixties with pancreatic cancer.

The CDR3 here is CASSTRQGEQYF. CDR3 sequence (DNA): TGTGCCAGCAGCACTCGACAGGGCGAGCAGTACTTC. J is TRBJ2-7 and V is TRBV7-2; 7 positions agree with TRBD1. J gave up 6 bases and V 5 bases, and 4 bases lay outside the gene matches. The CDR3 totals 12 residues. In germline, CDR1 is SGHTA, CDR2 FQGNSA. Variable domain in full (rest from reference TRBV7-2 and TRBJ2-7): GAGVSQSPSNKVTEKGKDVELRCDPISGHTALYWYRQSLGQGLEFLIYFQGNSAPDKSGLPSDRFSAERTGGSVSTLTIQRTQQEDSAVYLCASSTRQGEQYFGPGTRLTVT.

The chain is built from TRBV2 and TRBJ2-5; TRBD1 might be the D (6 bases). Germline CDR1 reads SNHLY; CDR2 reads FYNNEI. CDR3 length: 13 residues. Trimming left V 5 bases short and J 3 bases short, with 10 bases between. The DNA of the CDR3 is TGTGCCAGCAGTTCGACAGGAGAAGAGACCCAGTACTTC. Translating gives CASSSTGEETQYF. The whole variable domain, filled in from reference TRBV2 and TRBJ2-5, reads EPEVTQTPSHQVTQMGQEVILRCVPISNHLYFYWYRQILGQKVEFLVSFYNNEISEKSEIFDDQFSVERPDGSNFTLKIRSTKLEDSAMYFCASSSTGEETQYFGPGTRLLVL.

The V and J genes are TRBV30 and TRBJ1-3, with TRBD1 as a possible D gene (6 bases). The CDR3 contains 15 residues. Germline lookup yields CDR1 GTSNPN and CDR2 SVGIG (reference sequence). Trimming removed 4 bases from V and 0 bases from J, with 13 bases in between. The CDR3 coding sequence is TGTGCCTGGAAACCCGACAGGATCTCTGGAAACACCATATATTTT. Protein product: CAWKPDRISGNTIYF.

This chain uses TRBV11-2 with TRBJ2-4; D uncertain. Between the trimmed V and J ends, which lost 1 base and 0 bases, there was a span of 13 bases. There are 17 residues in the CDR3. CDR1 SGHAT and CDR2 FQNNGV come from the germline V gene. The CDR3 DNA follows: TGTGCCAGCAGCTTAGGAAGAGAACCTCTAGCCAAAAACATTCAGTACTTC. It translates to CASSLGREPLAKNIQYF.

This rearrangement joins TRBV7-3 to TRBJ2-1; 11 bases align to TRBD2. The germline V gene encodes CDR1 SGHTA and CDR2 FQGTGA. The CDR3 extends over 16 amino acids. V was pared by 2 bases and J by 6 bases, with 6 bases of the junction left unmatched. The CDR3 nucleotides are TGTGCCAGCAGCTTAGTCGTAGCGGGAGGGCTCAATGAGCAGTTCTTC. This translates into CASSLVVAGGLNEQFF.

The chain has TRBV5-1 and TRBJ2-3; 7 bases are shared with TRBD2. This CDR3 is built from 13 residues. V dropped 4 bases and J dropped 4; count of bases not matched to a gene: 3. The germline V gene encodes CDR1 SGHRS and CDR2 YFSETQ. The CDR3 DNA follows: TGCGCCAGCAGCCCTCTAGCGGCAGATACGCAGTATTTT. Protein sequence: CASSPLAADTQYF. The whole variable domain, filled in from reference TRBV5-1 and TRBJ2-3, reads KAGVTQTPRYLIKTRGQQVTLSCSPISGHRSVSWYQQTPGQGLQFLFEYFSETQRNKGNFPGRFSGRQFSNSRSEMNVSTLELGDSALYLCASSPLAADTQYFGPGTRLTVL.

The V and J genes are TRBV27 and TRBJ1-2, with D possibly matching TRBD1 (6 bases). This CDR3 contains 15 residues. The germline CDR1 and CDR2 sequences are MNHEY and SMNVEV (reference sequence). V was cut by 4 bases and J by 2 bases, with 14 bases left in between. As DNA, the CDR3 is TGTGCCAGCAGTTCACAACACAGGGTAAACTATGGCTACACCTTC. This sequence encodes CASSSQHRVNYGYTF.

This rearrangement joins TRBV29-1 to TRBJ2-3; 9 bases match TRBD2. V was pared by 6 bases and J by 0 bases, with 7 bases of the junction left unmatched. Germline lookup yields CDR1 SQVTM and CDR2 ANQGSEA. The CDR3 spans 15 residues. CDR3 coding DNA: TGCAGCGTCCCTAGCGGGACCCGGAGCACAGATACGCAGTATTTT. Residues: CSVPSGTRSTDTQYF.

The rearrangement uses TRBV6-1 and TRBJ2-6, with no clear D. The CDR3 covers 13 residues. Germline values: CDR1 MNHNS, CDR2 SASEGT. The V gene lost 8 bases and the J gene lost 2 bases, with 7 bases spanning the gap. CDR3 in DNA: TGTGCCAGCGGAAGTCCTGGGGCCAACGTCCTGACTTTC. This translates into CASGSPGANVLTF.

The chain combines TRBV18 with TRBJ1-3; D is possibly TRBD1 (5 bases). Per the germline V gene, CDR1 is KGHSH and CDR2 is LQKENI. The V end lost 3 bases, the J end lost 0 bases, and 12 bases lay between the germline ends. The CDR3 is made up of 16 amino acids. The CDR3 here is CASSPGTGDSGNTIYF. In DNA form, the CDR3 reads TGTGCCAGCTCACCCGGAACAGGTGACTCTGGAAACACCATATATTTT.

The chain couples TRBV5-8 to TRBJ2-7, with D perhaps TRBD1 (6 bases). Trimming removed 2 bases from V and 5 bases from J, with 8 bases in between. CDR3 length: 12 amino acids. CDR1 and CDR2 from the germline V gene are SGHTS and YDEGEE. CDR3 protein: CASSLSGDEQYF. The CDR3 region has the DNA TGTGCCAGCAGCTTATCAGGGGACGAGCAGTACTTC.

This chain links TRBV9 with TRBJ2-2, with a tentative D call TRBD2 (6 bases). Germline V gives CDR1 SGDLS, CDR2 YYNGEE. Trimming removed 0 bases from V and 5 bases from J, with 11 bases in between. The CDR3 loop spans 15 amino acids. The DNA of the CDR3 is TGTGCCAGCAGCGTAGTGGGGGGTAGTACCGGGGAGCTGTTTTTT. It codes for CASSVVGGSTGELFF.

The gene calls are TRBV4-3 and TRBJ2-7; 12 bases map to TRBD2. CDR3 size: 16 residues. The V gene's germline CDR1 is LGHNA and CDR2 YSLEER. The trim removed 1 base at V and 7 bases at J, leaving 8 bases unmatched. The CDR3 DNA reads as TGCGCCAGCAGCCAAGGGCTAGCGGGAGGGCAGTCGGAGCAGTACTTC. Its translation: CASSQGLAGGQSEQYF.

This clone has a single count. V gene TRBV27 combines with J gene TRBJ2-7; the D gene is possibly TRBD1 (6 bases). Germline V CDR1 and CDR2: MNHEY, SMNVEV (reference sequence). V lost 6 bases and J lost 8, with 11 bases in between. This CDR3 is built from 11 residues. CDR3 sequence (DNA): TGTGCCAGCAGCGCTCGGGACAAGCAGTACTTC. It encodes CASSARDKQYF.

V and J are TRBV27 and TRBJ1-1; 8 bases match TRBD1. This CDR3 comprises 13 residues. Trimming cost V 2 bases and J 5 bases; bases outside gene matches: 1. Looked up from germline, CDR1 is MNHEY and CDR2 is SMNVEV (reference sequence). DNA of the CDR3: TGTGCCAGCAGTTTACGGACAGGGACTGAAGCTTTCTTT. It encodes CASSLRTGTEAFF.

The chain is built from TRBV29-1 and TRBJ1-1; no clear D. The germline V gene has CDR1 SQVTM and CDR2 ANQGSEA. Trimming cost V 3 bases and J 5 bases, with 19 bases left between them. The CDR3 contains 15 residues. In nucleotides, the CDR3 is TGCAGCGTTGACCCCCTGGGGAGGGTAGGAACTGAAGCTTTCTTT. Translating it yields CSVDPLGRVGTEAFF. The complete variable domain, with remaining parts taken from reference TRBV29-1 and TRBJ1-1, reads SAVISQKPSRDICQRGTSLTIQCQVDSQVTMMFWYRQQPGQSLTLIATANQGSEATYESGFVIDKFPISRPNLTFSTLTVSNMSPEDSSIYLCSVDPLGRVGTEAFFGQGTRLTVV.

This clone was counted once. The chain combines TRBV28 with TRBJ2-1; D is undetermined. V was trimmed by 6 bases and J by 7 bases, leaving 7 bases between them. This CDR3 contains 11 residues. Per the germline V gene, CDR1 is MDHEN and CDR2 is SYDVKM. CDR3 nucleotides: TGTGCCAGCAGCCAAGGGAATGAGCAGTTCTTC. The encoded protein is CASSQGNEQFF.

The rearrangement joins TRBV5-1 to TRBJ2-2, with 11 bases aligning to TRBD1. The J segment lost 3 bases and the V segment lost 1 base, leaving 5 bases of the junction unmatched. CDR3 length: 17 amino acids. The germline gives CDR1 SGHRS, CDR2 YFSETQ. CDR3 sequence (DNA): TGCGCCAGCAGCTTGTACGGGACAGGGGGATACACCGGGGAGCTGTTTTTT. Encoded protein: CASSLYGTGGYTGELFF.

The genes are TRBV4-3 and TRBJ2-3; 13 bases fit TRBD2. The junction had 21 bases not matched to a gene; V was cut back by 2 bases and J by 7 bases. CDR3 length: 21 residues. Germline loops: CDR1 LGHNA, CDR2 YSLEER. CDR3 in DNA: TGCGCCAGCAGCCAATCCCCCGGGACAGGGGTACGGACTAGCGGGAGTAATACGCAGTATTTT. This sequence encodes CASSQSPGTGVRTSGSNTQYF.

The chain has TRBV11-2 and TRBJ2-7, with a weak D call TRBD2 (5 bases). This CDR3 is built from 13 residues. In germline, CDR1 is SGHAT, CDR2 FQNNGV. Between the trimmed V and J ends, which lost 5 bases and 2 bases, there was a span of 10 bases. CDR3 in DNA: TGTGCCAGCAGCCGGGGAAACACCTACGAGCAGTACTTC. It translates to CASSRGNTYEQYF.

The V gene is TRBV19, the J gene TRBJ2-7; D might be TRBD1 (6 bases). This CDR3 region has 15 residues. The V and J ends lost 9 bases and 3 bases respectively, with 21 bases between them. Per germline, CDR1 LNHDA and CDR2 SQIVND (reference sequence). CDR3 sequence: CASDPGGTGYYEQYF. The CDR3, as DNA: TGTGCCAGCGACCCCGGAGGTACAGGGTACTACGAGCAGTACTTC.

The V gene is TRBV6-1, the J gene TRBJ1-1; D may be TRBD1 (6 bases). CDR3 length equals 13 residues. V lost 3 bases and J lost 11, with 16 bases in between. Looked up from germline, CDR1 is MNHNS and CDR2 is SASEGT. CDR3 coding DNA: TGTGCCAGCAGTGACAGGGGCATTCCTAGGGCTTTCTTT. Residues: CASSDRGIPRAFF.

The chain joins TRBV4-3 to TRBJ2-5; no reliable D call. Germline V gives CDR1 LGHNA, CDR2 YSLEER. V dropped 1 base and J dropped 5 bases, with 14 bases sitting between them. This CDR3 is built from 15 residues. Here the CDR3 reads CASSQGAERGETQYF. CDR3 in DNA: TGCGCCAGCAGCCAAGGGGCGGAGCGTGGGGAGACCCAGTACTTC.

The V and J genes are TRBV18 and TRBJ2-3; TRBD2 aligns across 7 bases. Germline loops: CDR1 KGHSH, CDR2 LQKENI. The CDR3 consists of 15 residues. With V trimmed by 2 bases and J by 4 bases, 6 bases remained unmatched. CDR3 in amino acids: CASSPFSGKSDTQYF. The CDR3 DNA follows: TGTGCCAGCTCACCATTCAGCGGGAAATCAGATACGCAGTATTTT.

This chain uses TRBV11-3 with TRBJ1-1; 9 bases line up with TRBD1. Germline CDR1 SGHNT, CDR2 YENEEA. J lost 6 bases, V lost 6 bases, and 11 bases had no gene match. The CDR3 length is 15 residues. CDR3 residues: CASRPPVQGASEAFF. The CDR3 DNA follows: TGTGCCAGCAGACCTCCGGTACAGGGGGCATCTGAAGCTTTCTTT.

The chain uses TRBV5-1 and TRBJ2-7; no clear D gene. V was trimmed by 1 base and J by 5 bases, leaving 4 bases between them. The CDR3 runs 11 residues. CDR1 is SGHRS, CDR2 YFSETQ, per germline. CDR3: CASSLSHEQYF. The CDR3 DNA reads TGCGCCAGCAGCTTGTCCCACGAGCAGTACTTC.

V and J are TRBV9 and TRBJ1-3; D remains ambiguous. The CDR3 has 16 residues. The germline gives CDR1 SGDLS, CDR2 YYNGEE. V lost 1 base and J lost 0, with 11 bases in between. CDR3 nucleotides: TGTGCCAGCAGCGTAACGACGGAGAGCTCTGGAAACACCATATATTTT. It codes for CASSVTTESSGNTIYF.

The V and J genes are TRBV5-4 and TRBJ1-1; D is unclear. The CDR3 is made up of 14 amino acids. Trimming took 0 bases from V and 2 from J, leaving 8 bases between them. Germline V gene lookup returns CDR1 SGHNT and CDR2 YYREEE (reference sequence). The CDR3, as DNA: TGTGCCAGCAGCTTGGAGACTTCCAACACTGAAGCTTTCTTT. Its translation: CASSLETSNTEAFF.